This entry features one TCR beta chain sequence. The antigen is unknown. The CDR3 regions of TCR beta were amplified from RNA transcripts. TCR CDR3 regions were first amplified by RT-PCR with HTBI primers. TCRdb used MiXCR to reprocess the multiplex PCR reads, holding one entry per CDR3 protein. The sample lists some 580,000 distinct CDR3 sequences, about a sixth occurring once. This entry belongs to a study of T cells in Graves' hyperthyroidism and ophthalmopathy. Study-wide points: Stable hyperthyroidism was told apart from ophthalmopathy by a model built on 13 V-J features.

The CDR3 is made up of 16 amino acids. Trimming shortened V by 6 bases and J by 5 bases, and 25 bases separated the two germline ends. From germline, CDR1 is DFQATT and CDR2 SNEGSKA (reference sequence). This TCR was sampled from a woman between 35 and 50 years old with Graves' ophthalmopathy. The J gene is TRBJ1-1, the V gene TRBV20-1; D is possibly TRBD1 (5 bases). Sequenced input: blood. CDR3 sequence (DNA): TGCAGTGCCGTTGGGTGGGGCAGACCAAGCAGGACTGAAGCTTTCTTT. This gives the protein CSAVGWGRPSRTEAFF.